This T cell receptor (beta chain) came from a study of blood T cell repertoires in COVID-19 (TCRdb year 2020). About the investigation overall: Samples from collaborators originated in the United States, Italy and Spain and spanned both the acute and convalescent phases of COVID-19. The prospective study material was composed of cDNA or gDNA derived from T cells, B-cell-depleted T cells, or PBMCs. Subjects who had been exposed to COVID-19, were actively infected with it, or had recovered from it provided the deeply sampled blood TCRbeta repertoires that made up the dataset. The repertoires were made available in a free public database intended to serve as a resource for research on the immune response to SARS-CoV-2. Samples came from the ongoing ImmuneRACE study (first 160 participants) plus 1,254 subjects from 6 global collaborators. A de-identified subject ID, COVID-19 status, age in years and sex were almost always included in the sample metadata. Where HLA class I and class II types were available, the types were taken from metadata supplied by the sample provider, not from assay-based typing.

The immunoSEQ Assay, a bias-controlled multiplex PCR, was used to amplify TCRbeta CDR3 regions from genomic DNA. The paper's data handling went like this. Within the assay, amplification of reference gene primers was used to estimate how many nucleated cells each sample contained. To quantify the absolute abundance of each unique TCRbeta CDR3 rearrangement, sequence reads were collapsed and filtered. For each sample, productive Simpson clonality was calculated as the square root of Simpson's diversity index across productive rearrangements. TCRdb mirrors the immuneACCESS table, restricted to in-frame sequences. Some clones are absent from its copies; in checked studies, under half trace to an unresolved V gene, and the reason for the others is unknown. V and J calls and clone size are those listed in that table; D and trimming were worked out from the DNA. This sample has around 260,000 clones in its table, and around 90% of those were observed once. The ten largest account for around 1.1% of the sample.

The CDR3 covers 13 residues, taking in both the cysteine and the phenylalanine. The kept DNA is CDR3 alone, 39 bases in frame from the first base. The germline V gene specifies MNHEY as CDR1 and SVGAGI as CDR2. Worth noting for this clone: The clone's antigen remains unknown. Base-call qualities are not available, and no considerably larger clone is one nucleotide away.

Participants in the prospective study were aged about 18 to 95 years, lived in some 24 United States geographic areas, and enrolled through a virtual design. In the prospective study, participants were assigned to cohorts based on the clinical history participants reported in a screening survey and a study questionnaire. Recovered participants in ImmuneRACE Cohort 3 were defined as having two consecutive negative NP/OP PCR tests, clearance from a healthcare professional, or resolution of symptoms. In the prospective study, whole blood, serum and a nasopharyngeal or oropharyngeal swab were collected from each participant by mobile phlebotomists. Prospective study participants could optionally give additional blood draws and questionnaires over an approximately 2-month period. Prospective study blood samples were shipped either frozen or at room temperature before DNA extraction. The paper's findings and limits, for the study overall: Clinical and demographic metadata were provided uncurated, with the amount varying by source and participant.

Sample: PBMCs or T cells enriched from blood (not recorded which). The rearrangement combines TRBV6-5 with TRBJ1-4, with TRBD1 as a weak D call on 6 bases. This receptor was identified in a young woman who had recovered from COVID-19. In nucleotide form, the sequence is TGTGCGACAACGGGGACAAGGGGTGAAAAACTGTTTTTT. Its translation is CATTGTRGEKLFF.